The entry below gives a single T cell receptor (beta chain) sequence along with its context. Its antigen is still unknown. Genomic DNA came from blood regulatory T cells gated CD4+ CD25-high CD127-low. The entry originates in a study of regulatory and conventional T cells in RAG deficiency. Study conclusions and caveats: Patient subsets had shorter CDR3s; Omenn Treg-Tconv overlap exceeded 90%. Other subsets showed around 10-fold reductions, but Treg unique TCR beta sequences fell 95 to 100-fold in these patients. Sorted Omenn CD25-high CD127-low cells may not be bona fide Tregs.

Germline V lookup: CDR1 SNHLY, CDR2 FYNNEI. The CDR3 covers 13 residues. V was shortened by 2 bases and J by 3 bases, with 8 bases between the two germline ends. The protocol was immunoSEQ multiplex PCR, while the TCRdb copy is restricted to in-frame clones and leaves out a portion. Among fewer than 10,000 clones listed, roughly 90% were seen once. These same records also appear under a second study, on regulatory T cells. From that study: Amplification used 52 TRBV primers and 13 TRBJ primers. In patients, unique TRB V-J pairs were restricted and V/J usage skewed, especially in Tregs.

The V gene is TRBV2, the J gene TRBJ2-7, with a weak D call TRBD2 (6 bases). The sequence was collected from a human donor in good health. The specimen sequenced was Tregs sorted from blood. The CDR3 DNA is TGTGCCAGCAGTGAACGGGGGATCTACGAGCAGTACTTC. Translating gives CASSERGIYEQYF.